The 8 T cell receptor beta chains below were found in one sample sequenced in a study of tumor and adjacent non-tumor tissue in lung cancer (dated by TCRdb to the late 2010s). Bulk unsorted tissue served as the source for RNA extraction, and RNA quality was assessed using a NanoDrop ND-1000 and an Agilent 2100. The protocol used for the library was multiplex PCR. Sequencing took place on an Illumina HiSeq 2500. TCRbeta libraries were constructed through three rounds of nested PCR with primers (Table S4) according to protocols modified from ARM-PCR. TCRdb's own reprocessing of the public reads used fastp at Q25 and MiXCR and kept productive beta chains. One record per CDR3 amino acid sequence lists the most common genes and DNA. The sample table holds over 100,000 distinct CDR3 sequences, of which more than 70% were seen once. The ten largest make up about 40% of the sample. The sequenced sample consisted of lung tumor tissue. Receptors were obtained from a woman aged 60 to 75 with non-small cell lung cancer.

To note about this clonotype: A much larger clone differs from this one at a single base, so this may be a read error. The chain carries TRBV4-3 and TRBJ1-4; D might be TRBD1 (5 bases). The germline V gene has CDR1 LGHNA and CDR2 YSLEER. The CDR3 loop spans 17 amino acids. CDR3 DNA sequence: TGCGCCAGCATCCAACCCGGACGGGGCAGAGGCAATGAAAAACTGTTTTTT. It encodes CASIQPGRGRGNEKLFF.

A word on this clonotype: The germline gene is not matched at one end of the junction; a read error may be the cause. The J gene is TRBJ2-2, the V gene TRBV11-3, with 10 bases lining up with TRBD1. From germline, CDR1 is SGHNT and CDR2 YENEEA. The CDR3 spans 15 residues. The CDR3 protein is CPSSPGTGVNGELFF. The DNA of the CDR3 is TGTCCCAGCAGCCCCGGGACAGGGGTCAACGGGGAGCTATTTTTT.

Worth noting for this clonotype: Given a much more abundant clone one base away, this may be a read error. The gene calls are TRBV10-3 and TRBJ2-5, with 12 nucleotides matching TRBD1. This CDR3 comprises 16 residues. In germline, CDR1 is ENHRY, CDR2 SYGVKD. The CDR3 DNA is TGTACCATCAGTGATCCGGGACAGGGGGCTGGAGAGACCCAGTACTTC. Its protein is CTISDPGQGAGETQYF.

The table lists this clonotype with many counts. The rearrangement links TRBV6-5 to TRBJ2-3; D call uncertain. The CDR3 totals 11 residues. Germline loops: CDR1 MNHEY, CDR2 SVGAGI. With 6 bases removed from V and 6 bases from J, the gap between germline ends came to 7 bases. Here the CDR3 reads CASRTGDTQYF. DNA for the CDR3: TGTGCCAGCAGGACTGGGGATACGCAGTATTTT.

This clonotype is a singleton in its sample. The DNA of the CDR3 is TGTGCCAGCGGTAAGCCGGGACTAGCGGGCGCACCAATACCCTACGAGCAGTACTTC. Encoded protein: CASGKPGLAGAPIPYEQYF. The chain joins TRBV6-2 or TRBV6-3 to TRBJ2-7, with 12 positions matching TRBD2. Germline CDR1 and CDR2: MNHEY and SVGEGT. The J segment lost 2 bases and the V segment lost 8 bases, leaving 19 bases of the junction unmatched. The CDR3 runs to 19 residues.

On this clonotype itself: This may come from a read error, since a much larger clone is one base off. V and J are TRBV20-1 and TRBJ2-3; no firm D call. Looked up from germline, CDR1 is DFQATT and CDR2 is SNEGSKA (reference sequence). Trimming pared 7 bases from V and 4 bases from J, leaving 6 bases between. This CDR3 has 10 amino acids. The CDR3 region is CSVSADTQYF. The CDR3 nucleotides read TGCAGTGTTAGTGCAGATACGCAGTATTTT.

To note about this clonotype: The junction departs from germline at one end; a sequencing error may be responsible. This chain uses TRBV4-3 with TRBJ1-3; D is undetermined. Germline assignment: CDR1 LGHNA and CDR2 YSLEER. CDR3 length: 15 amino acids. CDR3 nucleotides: TGCGCCAGCAACCAAGATCTAGAGACTGGAAATACCATATATTTT. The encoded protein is CASNQDLETGNTIYF.

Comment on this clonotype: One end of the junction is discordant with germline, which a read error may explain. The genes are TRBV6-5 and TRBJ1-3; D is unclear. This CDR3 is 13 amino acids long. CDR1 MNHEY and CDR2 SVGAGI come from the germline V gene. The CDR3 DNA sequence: TGTGCTAGCAGTGTCGACGGCGGAAACACCATATATTTT. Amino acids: CASSVDGGNTIYF.